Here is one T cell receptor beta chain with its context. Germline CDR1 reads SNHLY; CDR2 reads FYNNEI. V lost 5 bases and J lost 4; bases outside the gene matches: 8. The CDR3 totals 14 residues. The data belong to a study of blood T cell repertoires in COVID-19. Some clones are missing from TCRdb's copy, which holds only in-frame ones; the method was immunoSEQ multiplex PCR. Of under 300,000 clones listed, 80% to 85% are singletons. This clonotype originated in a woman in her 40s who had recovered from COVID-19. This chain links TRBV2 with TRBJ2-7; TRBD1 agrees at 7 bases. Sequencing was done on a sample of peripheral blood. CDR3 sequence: CASSSSGTVYEQYF. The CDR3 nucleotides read TGTGCCAGCAGTTCTTCCGGGACAGTTTACGAGCAGTACTTC.